The 14 T cell receptor beta chains presented below share a single source sample, sequenced in a study of cytomegalovirus exposure and HLA in healthy donors. PCR primers comprised 60 Vbeta and 13 Jbeta primers. The repertoire was sequenced with immunoSEQ multiplex PCR; TCRdb's copy has only in-frame clones and lacks some. The sample has about 120,000 clones, about 80% seen once. Sequencing was performed on PBMCs. Receptors were obtained from a man between 60 and 75 years old in good health and CMV-seropositive.

Concerning this clone itself: Different DNA sequences within this sample yield the same CDR3. This CDR3 reads CASSYSQGVNTEAFF. The CDR3 DNA is TGTGCCAGCAGTTACTCCCAGGGGGTGAACACTGAAGCTTTCTTT. The V call is TRBV6-5, the J call TRBJ1-1; the match to TRBD1 covers 7 bases. The germline V gene has CDR1 MNHEY and CDR2 SVGAGI. CDR3 length equals 15 residues. V shed 0 bases, J shed 0 bases, and the junction held 1 base outside the gene matches.

The rearrangement joins TRBV11-1 to TRBJ2-1, with TRBD2 identical over 11 bases. V trimming: 1 base; J trimming: 6 bases; junction bases outside the gene matches: 5. Germline V CDR1 and CDR2: SGHAT, FQDESV (reference sequence). CDR3 length: 16 amino acids. The CDR3 nucleotides are TGTGCCAGCAGCTTAGTAGCGGGAGGGCCCCGCAATGAGCAGTTCTTC. Protein product: CASSLVAGGPRNEQFF.

V and J are TRBV6-1 and TRBJ1-3; D remains ambiguous. Trimming took 8 bases from V and 0 from J, leaving 5 bases between them. Germline CDR1 is MNHNS and CDR2 is SASEGT. The CDR3 is 12 residues long. Here the CDR3 reads CASPSSGNTIYF. In DNA, the CDR3 is TGTGCCAGCCCCAGCTCTGGAAACACCATATATTTT.

This chain's CDR3 is CASSRGVAGVSYEQYF. In DNA form, the CDR3 reads TGTGCCAGCAGTCGGGGAGTAGCGGGGGTCTCCTACGAGCAGTACTTC. This chain joins TRBV6-6 and TRBJ2-5; TRBD2 matches 9 bases. The DNA end is a closer match to TRBJ2-7, so the J assignment may be wrong. Germline CDR1 reads MNHNY; CDR2 reads SVGAGI (reference sequence). CDR3 length equals 16 residues.

This clone has a handful of counts. The CDR3 nucleotides read TGTGCCAGCAGCTCTAGGGGCAGTCCCTATGGCTACACCTTC. Protein sequence: CASSSRGSPYGYTF. V usage is TRBV7-3 and J usage is TRBJ1-2; D may be TRBD1 (5 bases). The CDR3 is made up of 14 amino acids. Per germline, CDR1 SGHTA and CDR2 FQGTGA. The V end was cut by 4 bases, the J end by 4 bases, with 13 bases between.

The chain couples TRBV7-2 to TRBJ2-7; TRBD2 is a possible D gene (5 bases). Germline V lookup: CDR1 SGHTA, CDR2 FQGNSA. The CDR3 contains 14 residues. Trimming shortened V by 1 base and J by 2 bases, and 9 bases separated the two germline ends. CDR3: CASSLGGRPYEQYF. In nucleotides, the CDR3 is TGTGCCAGCAGCTTAGGCGGGCGTCCCTACGAGCAGTACTTC.

The chain employs TRBV5-6 and TRBJ1-6, with 7 bases that match TRBD1. Looked up from germline, CDR1 is SGHDT and CDR2 is YYEEEE. J gave up 5 bases and V 3 bases, and 8 bases lay outside the gene matches. The CDR3 consists of 16 residues. CDR3 sequence reads: CASSSGQVYHNSPLHF. In DNA form, the CDR3 reads TGTGCCAGCAGCTCTGGACAGGTTTATCATAATTCACCCCTCCACTTT.

The chain employs TRBV6-1 and TRBJ2-7, with D tentatively TRBD1 (6 bases). The length of the CDR3 is 13 residues. The V gene lost 4 bases and the J gene lost 0 bases, with 7 bases spanning the gap. The V gene's germline CDR1 is MNHNS and CDR2 SASEGT. Here the CDR3 reads CASSVRGSYEQYF. CDR3 in DNA: TGTGCCAGCAGTGTCAGGGGCTCCTACGAGCAGTACTTC.

This sequence joins TRBV5-6 and TRBJ1-1, with unresolved D. This CDR3 region has 12 residues. V lost 5 bases, J lost 4 bases, and 9 bases lay in between. Germline values: CDR1 SGHDT, CDR2 YYEEEE. The CDR3 here is CASSLVSTEAFF. The CDR3 coding sequence is TGTGCCAGCAGTCTGGTTAGCACTGAAGCTTTCTTT.

The rearrangement uses TRBV2 and TRBJ1-5; 10 nucleotides line up with TRBD1. CDR3 size: 14 residues. Germline-derived CDR1 and CDR2 are SNHLY and FYNNEI. J gave up 4 bases and V 4 bases, and 1 base lay outside the gene matches. CDR3 amino acids: CASSGGQGNQPQHF. DNA of the CDR3: TGTGCCAGCAGTGGGGGACAGGGGAATCAGCCCCAGCATTTT.

This clone was counted only a few times. DNA for the CDR3: TGTGCCAGCAGGGGAGACAGGGATAATTCACCCCTCCACTTT. Protein: CASRGDRDNSPLHF. The chain combines TRBV25-1 with TRBJ1-6; TRBD1 matches at 7 bases. From germline, CDR1 is MGHDK and CDR2 SYGVNS. The V and J ends lost 6 bases and 5 bases, in that order; junction bases with no gene match: 4. This CDR3 region has 14 residues.

This chain uses TRBV6-1 with TRBJ1-1; D perhaps matches TRBD1 (5 bases). Per the germline V gene, CDR1 is MNHNS and CDR2 is SASEGT. The CDR3 length is 12 residues. Between the trimmed V and J ends, which lost 6 bases and 11 bases, there was a span of 16 bases. CDR3 sequence reads: CASSRRGFAAFF. The CDR3 DNA reads TGTGCCAGCAGCCGCCGGGGGTTCGCGGCTTTCTTT.

The table lists this clone with a few counts. The gene calls are TRBV5-1 and TRBJ1-1; D might be TRBD1 (5 bases). The CDR3 runs to 15 residues. V was cut by 0 bases and J by 11 bases, with 20 bases left in between. From germline, CDR1 is SGHRS and CDR2 YFSETQ. DNA for the CDR3: TGCGCCAGCAGCTTGGCCGTGGGGCAAGGGCTTGAGGCTTTCTTT. It translates to CASSLAVGQGLEAFF. The full variable domain, in which reference TRBV5-1 and TRBJ1-1 provide the parts outside the CDR3, is KAGVTQTPRYLIKTRGQQVTLSCSPISGHRSVSWYQQTPGQGLQFLFEYFSETQRNKGNFPGRFSGRQFSNSRSEMNVSTLELGDSALYLCASSLAVGQGLEAFFGQGTRLTVV.

This clone has only a few counts. The CDR3 loop is CASSLVAGTGYEQYF. The CDR3, as DNA: TGCGCCAGCAGCTTGGTAGCCGGGACAGGATACGAGCAGTACTTC. This sequence joins TRBV5-1 and TRBJ2-7; the match to TRBD1 covers 8 bases. J lost 4 bases, V lost 0 bases, and 6 bases had no gene match. Germline CDR1 and CDR2: SGHRS and YFSETQ. The CDR3 has 15 amino acids.